This entry describes one T cell receptor beta chain. The antigen is not known. This CDR3 has 16 residues. From germline, CDR1 is LNHNV and CDR2 YYDKDF (reference sequence). This entry is derived from a study of cytomegalovirus exposure and HLA in healthy donors. General study findings and limits: Per published reports, the classifier diagnosed cytomegalovirus status with high specificity and sensitivity.

PCR used 60 Vbeta primers and 13 Jbeta primers. This table comes from immunoSEQ multiplex PCR, and its TCRdb copy is limited to in-frame clones, with some not included. The table lists about 130,000 clones, around four fifths of them singletons. This receptor was identified in a female donor in good health and CMV-seronegative. This chain links TRBV15 with TRBJ2-5; 8 bases line up with TRBD1. The J call is in doubt because the DNA end fits TRBJ2-7 better. The specimen sequenced was PBMCs. The CDR3: CATSRAGGLFPYEQYF. DNA for the CDR3: TGTGCCACCAGCAGGGCAGGGGGCCTTTTTCCCTACGAGCAGTACTTC.